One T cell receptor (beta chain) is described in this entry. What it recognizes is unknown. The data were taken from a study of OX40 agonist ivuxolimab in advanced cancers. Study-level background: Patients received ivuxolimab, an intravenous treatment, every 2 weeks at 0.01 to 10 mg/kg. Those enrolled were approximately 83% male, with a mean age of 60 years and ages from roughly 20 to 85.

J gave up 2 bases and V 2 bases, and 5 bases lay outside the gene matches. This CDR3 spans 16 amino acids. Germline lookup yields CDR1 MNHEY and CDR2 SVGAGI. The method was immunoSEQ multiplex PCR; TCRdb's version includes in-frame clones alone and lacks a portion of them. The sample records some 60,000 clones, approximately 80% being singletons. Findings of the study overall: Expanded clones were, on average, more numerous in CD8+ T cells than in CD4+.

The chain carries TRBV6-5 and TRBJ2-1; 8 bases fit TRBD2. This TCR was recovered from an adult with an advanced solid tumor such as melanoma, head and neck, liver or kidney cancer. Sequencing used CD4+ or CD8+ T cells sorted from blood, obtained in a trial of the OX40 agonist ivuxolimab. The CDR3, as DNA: TGTGCCAGCAGTTACGGCCTTAGCGGGGCCTACAATGAGCAGTTCTTC. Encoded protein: CASSYGLSGAYNEQFF.